This T cell receptor (beta chain) was recovered during a study of control samples from healthy donors and cancer patients. This CDR3 is built from 13 residues. Trimming took 6 bases from V and 13 from J; bases not matched to a gene: 9. Clones were sequenced by immunoSEQ multiplex PCR, and TCRdb holds only the in-frame ones, with some missing. The sample yields about 130,000 clones, roughly 91% seen once. Sequenced: PBMCs. The chain carries TRBV12-3 or TRBV12-4 and TRBJ2-4, with TRBD2 matching 10 bases. The receptor was derived from a man aged 50-59 years with head and neck cancer. CDR3 bases: TGTGCCAGCAGCCCTGGGGTAGCGGGGGGCCAGTACTTC. This translates into CASSPGVAGGQYF.